The sequence of this T cell receptor (beta chain) was determined in a study of radiation and T cells in renal cell carcinoma. CDR3 length: 11 residues. V shed 3 bases and J shed 8 bases, with 5 bases lying between them. Germline CDR1 and CDR2: SGHAT and FQNNGV. Clones were read by immunoSEQ multiplex PCR, and TCRdb kept only the in-frame ones, dropping some. Seen here are over 55,000 clones, around 80% observed once, and the top ten hold about 6.8%. The time point was: blood 2 weeks post-SBRT. The sample's treatment: 15 Gy SBRT to primary tumor, nephrectomy 4 weeks later. Material: blood, obtained from a patient whose treatment included radiotherapy and nephrectomy. The TCR comes from a man aged 60 to 69 with renal cell carcinoma. The chain combines TRBV11-2 with TRBJ2-1, with D perhaps TRBD1 (5 bases). This chain's CDR3 is CASSLGHEQFF. CDR3 bases: TGTGCCAGCAGCTTGGGGCATGAGCAGTTCTTC.